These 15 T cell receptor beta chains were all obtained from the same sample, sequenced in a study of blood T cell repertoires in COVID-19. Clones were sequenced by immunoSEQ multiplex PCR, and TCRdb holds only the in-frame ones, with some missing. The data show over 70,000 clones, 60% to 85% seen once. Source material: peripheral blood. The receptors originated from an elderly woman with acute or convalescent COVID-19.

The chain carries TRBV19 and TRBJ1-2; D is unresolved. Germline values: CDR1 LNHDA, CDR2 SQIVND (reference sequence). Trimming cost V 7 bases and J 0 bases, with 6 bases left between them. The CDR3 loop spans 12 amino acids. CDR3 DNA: TGTGCCAGTACTTATTCTAACTATGGCTACACCTTC. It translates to CASTYSNYGYTF.

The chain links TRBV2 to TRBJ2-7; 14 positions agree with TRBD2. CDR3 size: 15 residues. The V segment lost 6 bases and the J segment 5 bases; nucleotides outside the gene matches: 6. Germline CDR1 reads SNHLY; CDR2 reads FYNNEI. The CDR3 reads CASRAGTSGSHEQYF. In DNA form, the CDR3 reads TGTGCCAGCAGGGCCGGGACTAGCGGGAGTCACGAGCAGTACTTC.

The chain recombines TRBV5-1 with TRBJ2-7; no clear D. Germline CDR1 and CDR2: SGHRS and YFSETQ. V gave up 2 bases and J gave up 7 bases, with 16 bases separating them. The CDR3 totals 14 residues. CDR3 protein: CASSFSQAEREQYF. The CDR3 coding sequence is TGCGCCAGCAGCTTTTCGCAGGCCGAAAGGGAGCAGTACTTC.

The CDR3 spells CASSGQGSSGYTF. The DNA of the CDR3 is TGTGCCAGCAGTGGACAGGGGTCGTCTGGCTACACCTTC. This chain joins TRBV2 and TRBJ1-2, with 8 bases lining up with TRBD1. The CDR3 extends over 13 amino acids. Germline loops: CDR1 SNHLY, CDR2 FYNNEI. V lost 4 bases, J lost 7 bases, and 5 bases stayed unmatched.

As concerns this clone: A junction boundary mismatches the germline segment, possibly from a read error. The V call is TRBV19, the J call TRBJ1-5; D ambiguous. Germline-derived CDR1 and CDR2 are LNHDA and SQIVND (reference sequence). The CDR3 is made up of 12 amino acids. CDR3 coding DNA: TGTGCCAGTAGTATAGATTATCAGTCCCAGCATTTT. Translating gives CASSIDYQSQHF.

The CDR3 nucleotides are TGTGCCAGCAGTTACGCCCAGGGGGCCTATGGCTACACCTTC. It encodes CASSYAQGAYGYTF. V usage is TRBV6-5 and J usage is TRBJ1-2; 8 bases map to TRBD1. CDR1 and CDR2 (germline): MNHEY, SVGAGI. This CDR3 has 14 residues. V trimming: 2 bases; J trimming: 4 bases; junction bases outside the gene matches: 3.

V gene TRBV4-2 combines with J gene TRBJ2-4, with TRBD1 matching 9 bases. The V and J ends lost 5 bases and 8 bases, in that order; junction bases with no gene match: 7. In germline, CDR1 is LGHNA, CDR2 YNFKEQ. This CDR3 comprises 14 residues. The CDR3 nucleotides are TGTGCCAGCAGCGTACAGACAGGGGGGGACATTCAGTACTTC. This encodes CASSVQTGGDIQYF.

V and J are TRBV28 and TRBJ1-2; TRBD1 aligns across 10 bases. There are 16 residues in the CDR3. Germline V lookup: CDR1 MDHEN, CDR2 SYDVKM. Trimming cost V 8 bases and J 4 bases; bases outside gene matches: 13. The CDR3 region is CASGSGTGELGYGYTF. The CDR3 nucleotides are TGTGCCAGCGGGTCCGGGACAGGGGAGTTAGGCTATGGCTACACCTTC.

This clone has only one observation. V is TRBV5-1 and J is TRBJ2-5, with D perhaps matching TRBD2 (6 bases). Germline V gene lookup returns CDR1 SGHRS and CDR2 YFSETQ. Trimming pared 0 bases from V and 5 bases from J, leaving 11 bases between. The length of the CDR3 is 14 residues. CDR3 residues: CASSLEGRRETQYF. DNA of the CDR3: TGCGCCAGCAGCTTGGAGGGGAGGAGGGAGACCCAGTACTTC. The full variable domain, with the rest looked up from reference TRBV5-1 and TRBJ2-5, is KAGVTQTPRYLIKTRGQQVTLSCSPISGHRSVSWYQQTPGQGLQFLFEYFSETQRNKGNFPGRFSGRQFSNSRSEMNVSTLELGDSALYLCASSLEGRRETQYFGPGTRLLVL.

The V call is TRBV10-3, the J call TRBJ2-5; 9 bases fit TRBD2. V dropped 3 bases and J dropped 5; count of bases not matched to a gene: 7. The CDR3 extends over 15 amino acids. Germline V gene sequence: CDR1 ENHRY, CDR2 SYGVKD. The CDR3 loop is CAISEGGGAKETQYF. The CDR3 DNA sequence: TGTGCCATCAGTGAAGGCGGGGGGGCGAAGGAGACCCAGTACTTC.

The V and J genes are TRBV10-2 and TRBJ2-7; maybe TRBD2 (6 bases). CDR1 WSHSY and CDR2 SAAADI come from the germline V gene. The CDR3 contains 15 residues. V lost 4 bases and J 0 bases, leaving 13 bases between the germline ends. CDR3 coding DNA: TGCGCCAGCAGTGCGGCGGGACCAAGCTCCTACGAGCAGTACTTC. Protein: CASSAAGPSSYEQYF.

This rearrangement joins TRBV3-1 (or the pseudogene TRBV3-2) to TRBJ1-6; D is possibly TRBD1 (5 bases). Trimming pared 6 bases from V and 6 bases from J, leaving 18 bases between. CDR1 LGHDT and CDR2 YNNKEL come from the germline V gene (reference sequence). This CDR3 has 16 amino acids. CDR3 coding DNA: TGTGCCAGCAGGAAAGTCGGGGGACGTTTTAATTCACCCCTCCACTTT. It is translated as CASRKVGGRFNSPLHF.

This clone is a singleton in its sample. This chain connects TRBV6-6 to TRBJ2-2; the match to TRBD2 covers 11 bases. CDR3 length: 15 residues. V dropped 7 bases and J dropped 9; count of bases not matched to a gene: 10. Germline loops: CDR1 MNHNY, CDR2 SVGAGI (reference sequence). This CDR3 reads CASIETSGNGRELFF. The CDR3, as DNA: TGTGCCAGCATTGAGACTAGCGGGAATGGAAGGGAGCTGTTTTTT.

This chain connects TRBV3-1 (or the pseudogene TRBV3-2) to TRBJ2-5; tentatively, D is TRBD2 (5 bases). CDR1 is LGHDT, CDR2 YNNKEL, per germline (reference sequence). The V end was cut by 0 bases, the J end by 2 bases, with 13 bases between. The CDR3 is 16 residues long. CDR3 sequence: CASSQEQRLGQETQYF. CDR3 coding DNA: TGTGCCAGCAGCCAAGAGCAGCGGCTCGGTCAAGAGACCCAGTACTTC.

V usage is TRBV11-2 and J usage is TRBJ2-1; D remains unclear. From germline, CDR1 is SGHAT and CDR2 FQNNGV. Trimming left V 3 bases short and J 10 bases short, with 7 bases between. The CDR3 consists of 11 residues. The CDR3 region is CASSLMREQFF. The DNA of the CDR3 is TGTGCCAGCAGCTTGATGCGGGAGCAGTTCTTC.